This is a list of T cell receptor beta chains from one sample in a study of a mutant IDH1 vaccine in newly diagnosed glioma. These receptors' targets are unknown. The repertoire was sequenced with immunoSEQ multiplex PCR; TCRdb's copy has only in-frame clones and lacks some. Found here are about 32,000 clones, around 80% of them singletons; the top ten hold approximately 2.9%. This specimen consisted of PBMCs, obtained from a glioma patient whose treatment included an IDH1 peptide vaccine. These receptors were obtained from a man aged 35-49 years with glioma. Some clones in this sample may be carry-over from other donors' samples. Both conserved end residues are part of each CDR3. The order of the fields is D gene, V gene, clone size, J gene, CDR3 protein, CDR3 DNA. A D gene is named only where the DNA matches it firmly. Size is stated for part of the rows, as once, few or many counts, or as a class when the clone is expanded.

D gene: NA
V gene: TRBV5-1
clone size: NA
J gene: TRBJ2-3
CDR3 protein: CASTPGAGARTDTQYF
CDR3 DNA: TGCGCCAGCACCCCAGGGGCGGGGGCGCGCACAGATACGCAGTATTTT

D gene: TRBD2
V gene: TRBV27
clone size: once
J gene: TRBJ2-5
CDR3 protein: CASSLVPSGGAKTQYF
CDR3 DNA: TGTGCCAGCAGTTTAGTACCTAGCGGGGGGGCGAAGACCCAGTACTTC

D gene: TRBD1
V gene: TRBV29-1
clone size: few
J gene: TRBJ1-2
CDR3 protein: CSARTGGAVSGYTF
CDR3 DNA: TGCAGCGCCCGGACAGGGGGCGCGGTCAGCGGCTACACCTTC

D gene: NA
V gene: TRBV5-5
clone size: NA
J gene: TRBJ2-7
CDR3 protein: CASGTFDVSYEQYF
CDR3 DNA: TGTGCCAGCGGGACATTTGACGTCTCCTACGAGCAGTACTTC

D gene: NA
V gene: TRBV20-1
clone size: NA
J gene: TRBJ2-7
CDR3 protein: CSARQGYEQYF
CDR3 DNA: TGCAGTGCTAGGCAGGGATACGAGCAGTACTTC

D gene: NA
V gene: TRBV10-3
clone size: once
J gene: TRBJ1-5
CDR3 protein: CAISGGTNDQPQHF
CDR3 DNA: TGTGCCATCAGTGGGGGGACAAACGATCAGCCCCAGCATTTT

D gene: NA
V gene: TRBV7-9
clone size: few
J gene: TRBJ2-2
CDR3 protein: CASSRRGANTGELFF
CDR3 DNA: TGTGCCAGCAGCCGCAGGGGGGCGAACACCGGGGAGCTGTTTTTT

D gene: NA
V gene: TRBV10-3
clone size: NA
J gene: TRBJ2-7
CDR3 protein: CAISVTPTDYEQYF
CDR3 DNA: TGTGCCATCAGTGTGACACCTACCGACTACGAGCAGTACTTC

D gene: NA
V gene: TRBV18
clone size: NA
J gene: TRBJ2-7
CDR3 protein: CASSPSYRGAGNEQYF
CDR3 DNA: TGTGCCAGCTCACCGTCCTACCGAGGAGCGGGCAACGAGCAGTACTTC

D gene: NA
V gene: TRBV29-1
clone size: NA
J gene: TRBJ2-1
CDR3 protein: CSVEEFGGRDYNEQFF
CDR3 DNA: TGCAGCGTTGAAGAATTCGGCGGCAGGGATTACAATGAGCAGTTCTTC

D gene: TRBD1
V gene: TRBV7-9
clone size: NA
J gene: TRBJ1-4
CDR3 protein: CASSFSGTGDREKLFF
CDR3 DNA: TGTGCCAGCAGCTTTAGCGGGACAGGGGATAGGGAAAAACTGTTTTTT